This TCR beta chain was profiled in a study of T cell responses to AZD1222 COVID-19 vaccine. Study-wide results and caveats: A mostly white British donor set with more females was recruited, and clonal diversity was possibly underestimated. Baseline testing showed seropositivity in only six AZD1222 recipients. Breadth and depth of Spike-specific TCRs rose after two AZD1222 doses. No day 14 peak samples; only post-peak repertoires were characterized.

Germline CDR1 and CDR2: SGHTA and FQGNSA. Trimming stripped 0 bases from V and 2 bases from J, with 10 bases between. The CDR3 length is 15 residues. The protocol was immunoSEQ multiplex PCR, while the TCRdb copy is restricted to in-frame clones and leaves out a portion. Of about 150,000 clones in the sample, about 90% were seen once. Concerning this clone itself: Its cognate antigen is unknown.

The source is an adult in good health. The chain recombines TRBV7-2 with TRBJ1-2; D unclear. Source: peripheral blood, taken on day 0 of AZD1222 vaccination. This CDR3 is CASSLALSGNYGYTF. The CDR3 DNA reads as TGTGCCAGCAGCTTAGCGCTGTCCGGGAACTATGGCTACACCTTC.